Sequencing of this TCR beta chain was carried out in a study of Ad26.COV2.S vaccination and SARS-CoV-2 variants. Study overall: Intramuscular Ad26.COV2.S doses were given once or twice, 56 days apart. Notes on the study in general: Total T cell responses, in the TCR breadth and depth analyses, may have been underestimated. Spike-specific TCR breadth ran higher among vaccine recipients than placebo recipients.

V dropped 4 bases and J dropped 9 bases, with 19 bases sitting between them. The CDR3 is 14 amino acids. Germline loops: CDR1 MGHDK, CDR2 SYGVNS. The treatment denotes: approximately 18 received Ad26.COV2.S at low or high dose, single or two shots; 5 received placebo; per-sample allocation not given. Samples came from day 63 after the first vaccine or placebo injection. SARS-CoV-2 spike from the Wuhan strain was encoded by the vaccine, an Ad26 vector. This clone showed up just once. The antigen remains unidentified. The repertoire was sequenced with immunoSEQ multiplex PCR; TCRdb's copy has only in-frame clones and lacks some. The sample lists about 400,000 clones; about 80% were seen once.

This chain joins TRBV25-1 and TRBJ2-7; D possibly corresponds to TRBD2 (5 bases). The TCR comes from a person aged 18 to 59 who received the Ad26.COV2.S COVID-19 vaccine or a placebo. This specimen consisted of peripheral blood, obtained in a trial of Ad26.COV2.S vaccine versus placebo. The DNA for the CDR3 is TGTGCCAGCAGTGGATGGAAAGGCGGAGGCGGGCAGTACTTC. Translation: CASSGWKGGGGQYF.